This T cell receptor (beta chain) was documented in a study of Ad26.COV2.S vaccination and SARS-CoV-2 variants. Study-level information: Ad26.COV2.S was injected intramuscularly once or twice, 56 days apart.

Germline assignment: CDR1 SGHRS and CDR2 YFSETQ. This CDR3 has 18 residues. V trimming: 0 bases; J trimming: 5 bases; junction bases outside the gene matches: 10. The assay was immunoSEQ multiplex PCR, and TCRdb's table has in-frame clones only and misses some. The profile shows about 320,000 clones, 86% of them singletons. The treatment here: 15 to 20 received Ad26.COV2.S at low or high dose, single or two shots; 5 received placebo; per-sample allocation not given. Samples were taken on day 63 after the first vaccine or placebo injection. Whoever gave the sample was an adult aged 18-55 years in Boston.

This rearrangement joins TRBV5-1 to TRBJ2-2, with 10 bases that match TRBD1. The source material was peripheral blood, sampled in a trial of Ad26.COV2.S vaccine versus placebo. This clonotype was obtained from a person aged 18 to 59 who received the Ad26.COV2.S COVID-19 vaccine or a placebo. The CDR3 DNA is TGCGCCAGCAGCTTGGTCCCCCCGGGACAGGGGCATACCGGGGAGCTGTTTTTT. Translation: CASSLVPPGQGHTGELFF.